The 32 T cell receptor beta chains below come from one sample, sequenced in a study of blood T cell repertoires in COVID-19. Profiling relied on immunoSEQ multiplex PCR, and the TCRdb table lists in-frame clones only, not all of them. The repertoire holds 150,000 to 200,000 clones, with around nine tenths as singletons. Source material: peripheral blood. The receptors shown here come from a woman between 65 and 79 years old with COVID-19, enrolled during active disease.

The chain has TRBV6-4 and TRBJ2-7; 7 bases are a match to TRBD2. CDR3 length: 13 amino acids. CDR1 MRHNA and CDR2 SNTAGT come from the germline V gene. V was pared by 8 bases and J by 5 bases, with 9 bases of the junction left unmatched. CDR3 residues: CASSGRWGDEQYF. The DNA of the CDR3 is TGTGCCAGCTCCGGGAGGTGGGGTGACGAGCAGTACTTC.

The CDR3 spells CASRRKDRADTGELFF. The CDR3, as DNA: TGTGCCAGCAGGCGAAAAGACAGGGCGGACACCGGGGAGCTGTTTTTT. The chain recombines TRBV7-9 with TRBJ2-2, with 7 bases aligning to TRBD1. The germline V gene encodes CDR1 SEHNR and CDR2 FQNEAQ (reference sequence). The trim removed 6 bases at V and 3 bases at J, leaving 10 bases unmatched. This CDR3 region has 16 residues.

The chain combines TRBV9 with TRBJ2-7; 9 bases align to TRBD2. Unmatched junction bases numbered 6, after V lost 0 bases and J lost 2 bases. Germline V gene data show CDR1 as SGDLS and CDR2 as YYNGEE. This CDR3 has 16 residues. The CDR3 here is CASSVGAGGNTYEQYF. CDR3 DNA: TGTGCCAGCAGCGTAGGGGCGGGAGGGAACACCTACGAGCAGTACTTC.

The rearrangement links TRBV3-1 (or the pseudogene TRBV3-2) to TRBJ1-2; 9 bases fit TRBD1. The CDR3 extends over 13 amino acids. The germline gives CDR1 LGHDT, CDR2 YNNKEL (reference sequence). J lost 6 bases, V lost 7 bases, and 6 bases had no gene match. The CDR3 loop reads CASNPGTGNGYTF. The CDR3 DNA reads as TGTGCCAGCAACCCCGGGACAGGGAATGGCTACACCTTC.

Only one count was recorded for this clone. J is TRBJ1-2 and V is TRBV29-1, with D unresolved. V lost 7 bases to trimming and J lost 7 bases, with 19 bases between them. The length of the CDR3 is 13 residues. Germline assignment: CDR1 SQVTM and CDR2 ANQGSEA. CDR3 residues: CSADPLQSSGYTF. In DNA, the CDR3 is TGCAGCGCCGACCCGTTACAGTCTTCTGGCTACACCTTC.

The chain's CDR3 is CASEPGTGGPDTQYF. The CDR3 DNA reads TGTGCCAGCGAGCCCGGGACAGGGGGCCCAGATACGCAGTATTTT. V gene TRBV5-6 combines with J gene TRBJ2-3, with 12 nucleotides matching TRBD1. There are 15 residues in the CDR3. Germline V gene sequence: CDR1 SGHDT, CDR2 YYEEEE. The V gene end was trimmed by 7 bases and the J gene end by 4 bases; junction bases not matched to a gene: 7. Looking up the rest from reference TRBV5-6 and TRBJ2-3 gives the full variable domain: DAGVTQSPTHLIKTRGQQVTLRCSPKSGHDTVSWYQQALGQGPQFIFQYYEEEERQRGNFPDRFSGHQFPNYSSELNVNALLLGDSALYLCASEPGTGGPDTQYFGPGTRLTVL.

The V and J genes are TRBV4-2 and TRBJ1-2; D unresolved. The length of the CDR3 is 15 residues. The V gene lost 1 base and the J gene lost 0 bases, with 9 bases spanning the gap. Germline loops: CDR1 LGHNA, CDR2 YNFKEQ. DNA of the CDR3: TGTGCCAGCAGCCAAGGGGAGAAGCCTAACTATGGCTACACCTTC. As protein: CASSQGEKPNYGYTF.

The CDR3 here is CASSENAGKFTEAFF. DNA of the CDR3: TGTGCCAGCAGTGAGAATGCAGGGAAGTTTACTGAAGCTTTCTTT. The rearrangement uses TRBV25-1 and TRBJ1-1; D might be TRBD1 (5 bases). CDR1 and CDR2 from the germline V gene are MGHDK and SYGVNS. CDR3 length equals 15 residues. V was shortened by 3 bases and J by 5 bases, with 16 bases between the two germline ends.

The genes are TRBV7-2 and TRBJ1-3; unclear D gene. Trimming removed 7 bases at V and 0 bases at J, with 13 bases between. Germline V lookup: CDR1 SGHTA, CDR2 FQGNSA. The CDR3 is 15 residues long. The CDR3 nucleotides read TGTGCCAGCACCCAAACGGACTACTCTGGAAACACCATATATTTT. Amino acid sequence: CASTQTDYSGNTIYF.

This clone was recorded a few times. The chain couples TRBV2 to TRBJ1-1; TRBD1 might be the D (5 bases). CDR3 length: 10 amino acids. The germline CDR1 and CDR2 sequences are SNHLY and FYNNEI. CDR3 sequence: CAKGFTEAFF. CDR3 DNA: TGTGCGAAGGGGTTCACAGAAGCTTTCTTT.

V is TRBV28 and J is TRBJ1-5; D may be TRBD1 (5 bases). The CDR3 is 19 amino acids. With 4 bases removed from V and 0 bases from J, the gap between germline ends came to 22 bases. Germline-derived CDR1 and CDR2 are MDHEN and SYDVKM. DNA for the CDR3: TGTGCCAGCAGTTCGCTCCGGTATTGGCAGGGTGGTAGCAATCAGCCCCAGCATTTT. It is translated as CASSSLRYWQGGSNQPQHF.

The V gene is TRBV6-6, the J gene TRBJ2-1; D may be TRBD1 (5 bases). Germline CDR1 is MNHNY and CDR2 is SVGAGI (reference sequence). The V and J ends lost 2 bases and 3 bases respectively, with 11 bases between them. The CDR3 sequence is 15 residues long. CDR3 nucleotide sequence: TGTGCCAGCAGTTACCTTCAGGGCAGCTACAATGAGCAGTTCTTC. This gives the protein CASSYLQGSYNEQFF.

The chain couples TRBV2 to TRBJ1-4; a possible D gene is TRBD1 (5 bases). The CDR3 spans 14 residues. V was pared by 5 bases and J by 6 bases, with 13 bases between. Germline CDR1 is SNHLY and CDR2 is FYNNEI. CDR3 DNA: TGTGCCAGCAGTTTGGGGGGTGTGGATGAAAAACTGTTTTTT. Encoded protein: CASSLGGVDEKLFF.

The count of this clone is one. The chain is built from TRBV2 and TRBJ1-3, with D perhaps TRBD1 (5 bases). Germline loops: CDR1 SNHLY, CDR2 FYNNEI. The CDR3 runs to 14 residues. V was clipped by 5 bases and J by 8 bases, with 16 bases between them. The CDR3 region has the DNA TGTGCCAGCAGTCCATGGAGGGGCGGCTACACCATATATTTT. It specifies CASSPWRGGYTIYF.

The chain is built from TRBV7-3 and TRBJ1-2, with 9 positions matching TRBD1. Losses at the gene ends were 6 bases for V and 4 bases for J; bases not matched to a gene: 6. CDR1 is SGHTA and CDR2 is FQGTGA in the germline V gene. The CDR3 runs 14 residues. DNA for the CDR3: TGTGCCAGCAGTCCGGACAGGGGCGGCTATGGCTACACCTTC. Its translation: CASSPDRGGYGYTF.

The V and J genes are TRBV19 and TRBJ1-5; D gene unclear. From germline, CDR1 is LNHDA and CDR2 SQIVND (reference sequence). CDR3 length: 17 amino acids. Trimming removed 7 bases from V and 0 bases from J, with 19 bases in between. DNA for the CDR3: TGTGCCAGTAATAGAGGGCGGCCGGGCGATAGCAATCAGCCCCAGCATTTT. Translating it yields CASNRGRPGDSNQPQHF.

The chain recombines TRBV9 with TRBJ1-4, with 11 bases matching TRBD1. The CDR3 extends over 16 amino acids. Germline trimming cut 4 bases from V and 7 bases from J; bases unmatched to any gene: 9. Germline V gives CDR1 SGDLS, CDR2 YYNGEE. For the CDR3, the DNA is TGTGCCAGCAGCTCTCAGACCGGGACAGGGGGTGAAAAACTGTTTTTT. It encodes CASSSQTGTGGEKLFF.

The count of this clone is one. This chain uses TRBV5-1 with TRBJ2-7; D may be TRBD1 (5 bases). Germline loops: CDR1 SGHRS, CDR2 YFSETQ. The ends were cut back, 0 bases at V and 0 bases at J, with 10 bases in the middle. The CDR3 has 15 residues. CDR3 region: CASSLGGALSYEQYF. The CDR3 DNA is TGCGCCAGCAGCTTGGGTGGGGCCCTCTCCTACGAGCAGTACTTC.

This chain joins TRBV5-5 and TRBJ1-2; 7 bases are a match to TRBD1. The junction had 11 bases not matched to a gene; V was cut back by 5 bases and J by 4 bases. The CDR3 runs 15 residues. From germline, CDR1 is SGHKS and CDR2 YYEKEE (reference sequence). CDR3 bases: TGTGCCAGCAGACGGACCCCATGGGACAGCTATGGCTACACCTTC. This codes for CASRRTPWDSYGYTF.

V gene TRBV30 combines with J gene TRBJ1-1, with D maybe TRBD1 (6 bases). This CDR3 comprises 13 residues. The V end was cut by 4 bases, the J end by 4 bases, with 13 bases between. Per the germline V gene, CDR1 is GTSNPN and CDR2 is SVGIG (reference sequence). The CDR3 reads CAWNRVLGTEAFF. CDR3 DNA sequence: TGTGCCTGGAACAGGGTATTGGGCACTGAAGCTTTCTTT.

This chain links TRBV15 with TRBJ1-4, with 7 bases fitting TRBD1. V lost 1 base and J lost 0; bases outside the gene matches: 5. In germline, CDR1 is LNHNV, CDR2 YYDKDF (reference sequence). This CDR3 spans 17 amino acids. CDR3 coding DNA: TGTGCCACCAGCAGAGGCCGGGACAGATCAACTAATGAAAAACTGTTTTTT. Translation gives CATSRGRDRSTNEKLFF.

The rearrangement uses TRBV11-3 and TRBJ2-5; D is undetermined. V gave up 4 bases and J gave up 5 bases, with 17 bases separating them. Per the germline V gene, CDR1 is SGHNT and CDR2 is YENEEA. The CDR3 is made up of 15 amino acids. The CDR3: CASSSPTDLWETQYF. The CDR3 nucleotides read TGTGCCAGCAGCTCCCCAACCGACTTGTGGGAGACCCAGTACTTC. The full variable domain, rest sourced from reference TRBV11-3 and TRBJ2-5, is EAGVVQSPRYKIIEKKQPVAFWCNPISGHNTLYWYLQNLGQGPELLIRYENEEAVDDSQLPKDRFSAERLKGVDSTLKIQPAELGDSAVYLCASSSPTDLWETQYFGPGTRLLVL.

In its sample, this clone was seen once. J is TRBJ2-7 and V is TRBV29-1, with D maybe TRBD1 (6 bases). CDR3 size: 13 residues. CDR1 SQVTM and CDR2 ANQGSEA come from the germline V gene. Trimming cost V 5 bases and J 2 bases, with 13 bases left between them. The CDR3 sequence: CSVLGDRTYEQYF. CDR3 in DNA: TGCAGCGTTTTAGGAGACAGGACCTACGAGCAGTACTTC.

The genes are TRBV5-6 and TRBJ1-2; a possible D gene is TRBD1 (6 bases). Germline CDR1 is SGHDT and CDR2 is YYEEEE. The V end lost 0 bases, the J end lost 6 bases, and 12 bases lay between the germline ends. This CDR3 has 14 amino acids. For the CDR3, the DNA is TGTGCCAGCAGCTTGGTACAGGGTGTGGATGGCTACACCTTC. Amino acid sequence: CASSLVQGVDGYTF.

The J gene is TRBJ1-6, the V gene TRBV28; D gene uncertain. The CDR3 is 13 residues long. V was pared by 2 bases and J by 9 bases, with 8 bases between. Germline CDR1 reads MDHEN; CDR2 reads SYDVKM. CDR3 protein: CASSLRRVSPLHF. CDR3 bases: TGTGCCAGCAGTTTACGGCGGGTTTCACCCCTCCACTTT.

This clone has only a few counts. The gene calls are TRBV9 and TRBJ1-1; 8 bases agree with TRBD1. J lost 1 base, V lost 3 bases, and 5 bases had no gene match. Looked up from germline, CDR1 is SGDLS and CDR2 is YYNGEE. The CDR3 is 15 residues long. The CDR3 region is CASSARDRPNTEAFF. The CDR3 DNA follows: TGTGCCAGCAGCGCCCGGGACAGGCCGAACACTGAAGCTTTCTTT.

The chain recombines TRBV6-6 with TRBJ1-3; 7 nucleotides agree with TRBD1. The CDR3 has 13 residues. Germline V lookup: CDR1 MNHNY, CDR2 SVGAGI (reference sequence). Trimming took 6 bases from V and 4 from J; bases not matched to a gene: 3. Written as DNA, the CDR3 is TGTGCCAGCAGGCGACAGGGCGGAAACACCATATATTTT. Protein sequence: CASRRQGGNTIYF.

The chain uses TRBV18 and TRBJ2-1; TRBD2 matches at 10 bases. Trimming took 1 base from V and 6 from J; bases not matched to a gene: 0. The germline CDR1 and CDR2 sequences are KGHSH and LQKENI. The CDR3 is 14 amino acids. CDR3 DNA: TGTGCCAGCTCACCACAGCGGGGGGGCAATGAGCAGTTCTTC. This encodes CASSPQRGGNEQFF.

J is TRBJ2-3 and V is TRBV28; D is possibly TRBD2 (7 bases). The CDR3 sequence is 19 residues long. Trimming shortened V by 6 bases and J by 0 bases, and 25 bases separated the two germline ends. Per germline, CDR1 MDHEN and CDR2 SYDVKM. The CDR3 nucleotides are TGTGCCAGCAGGATCCCCCCAGGCAGGGGAGGGGGTAGCACAGATACGCAGTATTTT. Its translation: CASRIPPGRGGGSTDTQYF.

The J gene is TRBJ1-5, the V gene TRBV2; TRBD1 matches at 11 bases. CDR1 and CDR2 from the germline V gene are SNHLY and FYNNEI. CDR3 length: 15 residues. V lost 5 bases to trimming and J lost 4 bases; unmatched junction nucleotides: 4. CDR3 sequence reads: CASSQDRGQNQPQHF. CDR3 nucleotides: TGTGCCAGCAGTCAGGACAGGGGGCAAAATCAGCCCCAGCATTTT. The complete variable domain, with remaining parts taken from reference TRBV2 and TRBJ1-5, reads EPEVTQTPSHQVTQMGQEVILRCVPISNHLYFYWYRQILGQKVEFLVSFYNNEISEKSEIFDDQFSVERPDGSNFTLKIRSTKLEDSAMYFCASSQDRGQNQPQHFGDGTRLSIL.

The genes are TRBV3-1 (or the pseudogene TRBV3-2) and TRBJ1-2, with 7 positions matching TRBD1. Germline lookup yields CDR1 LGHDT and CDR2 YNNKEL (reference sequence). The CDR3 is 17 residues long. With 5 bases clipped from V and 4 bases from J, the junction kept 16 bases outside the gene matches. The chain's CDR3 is CASSSGHGQVKSYGYTF. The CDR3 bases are TGTGCCAGCAGCTCAGGGCATGGACAGGTTAAGTCCTATGGCTACACCTTC.

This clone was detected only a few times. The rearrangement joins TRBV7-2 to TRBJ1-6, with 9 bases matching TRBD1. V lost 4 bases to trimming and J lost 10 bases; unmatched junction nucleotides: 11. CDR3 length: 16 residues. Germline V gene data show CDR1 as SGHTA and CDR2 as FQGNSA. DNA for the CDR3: TGTGCCAGCAGCTCCCGAATAGACAGGGGGGAATCACCCCTCCACTTT. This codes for CASSSRIDRGESPLHF.